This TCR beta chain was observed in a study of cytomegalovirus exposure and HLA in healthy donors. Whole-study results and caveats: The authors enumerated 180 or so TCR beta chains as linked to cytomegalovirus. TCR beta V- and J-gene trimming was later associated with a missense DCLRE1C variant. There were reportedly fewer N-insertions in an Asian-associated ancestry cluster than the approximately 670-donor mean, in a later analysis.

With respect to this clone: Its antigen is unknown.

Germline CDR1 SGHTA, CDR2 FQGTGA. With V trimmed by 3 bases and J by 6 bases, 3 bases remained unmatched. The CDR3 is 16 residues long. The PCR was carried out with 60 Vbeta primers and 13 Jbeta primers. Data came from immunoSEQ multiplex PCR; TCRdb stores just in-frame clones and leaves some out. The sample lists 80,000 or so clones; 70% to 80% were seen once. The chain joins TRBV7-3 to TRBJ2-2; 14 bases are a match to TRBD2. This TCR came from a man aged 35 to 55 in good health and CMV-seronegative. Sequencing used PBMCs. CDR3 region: CASSLGLAGVSGELFF. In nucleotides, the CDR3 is TGTGCCAGCAGCTTGGGACTAGCGGGGGTCTCCGGGGAGCTGTTTTTT.